This TCR beta chain was sequenced during a study of T cell repertoires in cytomegalovirus infection. Study-wide results and caveats: The study found HLA-C-restricted CMV-specific TCR beta clonotypes dominating the ex vivo response.

A word on this clonotype: Its antigen is as yet unknown.

A single record per CDR3 protein comes from TCRdb applying MiXCR to the reads. Among some 120,000 distinct CDR3 sequences listed, around a tenth were seen once. Germline-derived CDR1 and CDR2 are SGDLS and YYNGEE. This CDR3 contains 15 residues. The junction had 5 bases not matched to a gene; V was cut back by 2 bases and J by 5 bases. The chain joins TRBV9 to TRBJ2-1; 9 bases align to TRBD2. This sequence was found in a human donor in good health (CMV status not recorded). Some clones in this sample may be carry-over from other donors' samples. What was sequenced was PBMCs, sequenced either directly or after in vitro stimulation (not recorded which). The CDR3 region is CASSVETSGNNEQFF. The CDR3 nucleotides are TGTGCCAGCAGCGTTGAGACTAGCGGAAACAATGAGCAGTTCTTC.